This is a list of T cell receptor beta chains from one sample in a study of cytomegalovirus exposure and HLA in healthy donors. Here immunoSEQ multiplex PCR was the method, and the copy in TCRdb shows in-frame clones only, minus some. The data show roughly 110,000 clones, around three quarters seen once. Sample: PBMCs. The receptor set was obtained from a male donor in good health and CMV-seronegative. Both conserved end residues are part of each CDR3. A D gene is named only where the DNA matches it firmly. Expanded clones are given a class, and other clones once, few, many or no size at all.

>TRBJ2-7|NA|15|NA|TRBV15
TGTGCCACCAGCAGAGGCCGGGAGAAAACCTACGAGCAGTACTTC
CATSRGREKTYEQYF
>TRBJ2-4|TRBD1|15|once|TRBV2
TGTGCCAGCAGTGACAGGGGGCCGCCCAAAAACATTCAGTACTTC
CASSDRGPPKNIQYF
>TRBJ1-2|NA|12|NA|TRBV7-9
TGTGCCAGCAGCACGGACAAATATGGCTACACCTTC
CASSTDKYGYTF
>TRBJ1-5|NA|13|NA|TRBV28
TGTGCCAGCAGCAGGACGGGGTCCCAGCCCCAGCATTTT
CASSRTGSQPQHF
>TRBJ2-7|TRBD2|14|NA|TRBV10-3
TGTGCCATCAGTGCGCGACTAGCGGGAGACGAGCAGTACTTC
CAISARLAGDEQYF
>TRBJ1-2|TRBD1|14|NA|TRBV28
TGTGCCAGCAGACGGACAGGGGGCTTGAGTGGCTACACCTTC
CASRRTGGLSGYTF
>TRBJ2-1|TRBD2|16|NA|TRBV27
TGTGCCAGCAGTTTGACCGGGACTAGCGGATACAATGAGCAGTTCTTC
CASSLTGTSGYNEQFF
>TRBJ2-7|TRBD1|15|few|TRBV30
TGTGCCTGGGATCAAGGACAGGGGAATCCCTACGAGCAGTACTTC
CAWDQGQGNPYEQYF
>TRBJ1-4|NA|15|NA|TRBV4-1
TGCGCCAGCAGCGACCCCCCCAAACAGGGAGAAAAACTGTTTTTT
CASSDPPKQGEKLFF
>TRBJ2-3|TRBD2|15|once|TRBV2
TGTGCCAGCAGTGAAGCCGGAGGGAGGGCGGATACGCAGTATTTT
CASSEAGGRADTQYF
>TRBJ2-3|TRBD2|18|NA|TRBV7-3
TGTGCCAGCAGCTCGCGGGGATCTAGCGGGTATAGCACAGATACGCAGTATTTT
CASSSRGSSGYSTDTQYF
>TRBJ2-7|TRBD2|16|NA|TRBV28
TGTGCCAGCAGTTTATGGGTAGCGGGAGGGCCGGGCGAGCAGTACTTC
CASSLWVAGGPGEQYF
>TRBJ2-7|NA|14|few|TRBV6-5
TGTGCCAGCCAGGGACAGGCGGGGGCGGGGGAGCAGTACTTC
CASQGQAGAGEQYF
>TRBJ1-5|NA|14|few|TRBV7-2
TGTGCCAGCAGCTTTAAACACAGCAATCAGCCCCAGCATTTT
CASSFKHSNQPQHF
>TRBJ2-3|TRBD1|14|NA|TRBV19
TGTGCCAGTAGTAATCCGGGACAGACAGATACGCAGTATTTT
CASSNPGQTDTQYF
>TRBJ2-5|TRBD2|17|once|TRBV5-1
TGCGCCAGCAGCTCCAGGACTAGCGGGAGGGAAGGAGAGACCCAGTACTTC
CASSSRTSGREGETQYF
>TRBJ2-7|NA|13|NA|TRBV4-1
TGCGCCAGCAGCCAAGGAGGGAACTACGAGCAGTACTTC
CASSQGGNYEQYF
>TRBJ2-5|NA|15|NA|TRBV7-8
TGTGCCAGCAGCTTACTTGGGACACCCCAAGAGACCCAGTACTTC
CASSLLGTPQETQYF
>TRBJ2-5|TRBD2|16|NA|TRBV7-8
TGTGCCAGCAGCTTAGGGTGGGGAGCGGGACAAGAGACCCAGTACTTC
CASSLGWGAGQETQYF
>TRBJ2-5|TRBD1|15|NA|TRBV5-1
TGCGCCAGCAGCTTGTCCGGGACAGGGGTAGAGACCCAGTACTTC
CASSLSGTGVETQYF
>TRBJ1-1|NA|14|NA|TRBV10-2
TGCGCCAGCAGTGAGTCGGAGGGGAACACTGAAGCTTTCTTT
CASSESEGNTEAFF
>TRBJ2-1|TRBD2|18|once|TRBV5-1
TGCGCCAGCAGCGGTCCGGGACTAGCTGGGAGCTCCTACAATGAGCAGTTCTTC
CASSGPGLAGSSYNEQFF
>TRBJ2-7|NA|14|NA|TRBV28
TGTGCCAGCAGTGTCAGGGGCATGTCCTACGAGCAGTACTTC
CASSVRGMSYEQYF
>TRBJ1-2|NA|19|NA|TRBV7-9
TGTGCCAGCAGCTTCCGTGGCGGGGGGACCCGGGCGTTTGACTATGGCTACACCTTC
CASSFRGGGTRAFDYGYTF
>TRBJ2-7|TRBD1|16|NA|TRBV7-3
TGTGCCAGCAGCTTATCGGGGACAGAACCTGCCTACGAGCAGTACTTC
CASSLSGTEPAYEQYF
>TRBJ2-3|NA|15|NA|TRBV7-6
TGTGCCAGCAGCTTAGGCGGGCTAAGCACAGATACGCAGTATTTT
CASSLGGLSTDTQYF
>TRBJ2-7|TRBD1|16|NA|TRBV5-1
TGCGCCAGCAGCGTGGTGGGACAGGGTACGATCTACGAGCAGTACTTC
CASSVVGQGTIYEQYF
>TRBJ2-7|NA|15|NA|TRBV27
TGTGCCAGCAGTTTAGAGTCCTTCGGCGGGTACGAGCAGTACTTC
CASSLESFGGYEQYF
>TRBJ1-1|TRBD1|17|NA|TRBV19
TGTGCCAGTAGTATCGGCGGGACAGTTGGGCCGAACACTGAAGCTTTCTTT
CASSIGGTVGPNTEAFF
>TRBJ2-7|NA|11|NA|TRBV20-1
TGCAGTGCTAAAACAGGCAGGGAGCAGTACTTC
CSAKTGREQYF
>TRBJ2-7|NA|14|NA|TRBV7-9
TGTGCCAGCAGCCTGTTCGTGCAGTCCTACGAGCAGTACTTC
CASSLFVQSYEQYF
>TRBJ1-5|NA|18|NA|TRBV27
TGTGCCAGCAGTTCCACCCACGGGGGGCAATATAGCAATCAGCCCCAGCATTTT
CASSSTHGGQYSNQPQHF
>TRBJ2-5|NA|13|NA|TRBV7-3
TGTGCCAGCAGCTTAACGCTAGGAGAGACCCAGTACTTC
CASSLTLGETQYF
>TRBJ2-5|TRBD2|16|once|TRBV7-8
TGTGCCAGCAGCCGGAACGCAGCGGGAGGGGGAGAGACCCAGTACTTC
CASSRNAAGGGETQYF
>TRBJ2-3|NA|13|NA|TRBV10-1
TGCGCCAGCAGCGACTACTCTACAGATACGCAGTATTTT
CASSDYSTDTQYF
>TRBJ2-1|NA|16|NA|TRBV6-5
TGTGCCAGCAGTTACGCCCGGACAACTTCCTACAATGAGCAGTTCTTC
CASSYARTTSYNEQFF
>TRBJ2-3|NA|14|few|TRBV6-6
TGTGCCAGCAGTTACTCGTTAGCAACAGATACGCAGTATTTT
CASSYSLATDTQYF
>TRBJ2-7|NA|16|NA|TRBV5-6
TGTGCCAGCAGCTTGAAATGGGCAGGGGCCCTCGGCGAGCAGTACTTC
CASSLKWAGALGEQYF
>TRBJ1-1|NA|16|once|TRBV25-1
TGTGCCAGCAGTGAAGGGGTACCCGGGGTTGGCACTGAAGCTTTCTTT
CASSEGVPGVGTEAFF
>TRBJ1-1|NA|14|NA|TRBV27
TGTGCCAGCAGTTTATATGCCAGAAACACTGAAGCTTTCTTT
CASSLYARNTEAFF
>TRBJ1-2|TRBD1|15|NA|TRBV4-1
TGCGCCAGCAGCCAGGGACAGGGAGCATTCCGTGGCTACACCTTC
CASSQGQGAFRGYTF
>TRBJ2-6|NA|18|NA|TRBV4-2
TGTGCCAGCAGCCAAGATCGGCAGGGCCTCTCTGGGGCCAACGTCCTGACTTTC
CASSQDRQGLSGANVLTF
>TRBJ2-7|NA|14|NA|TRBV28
TGTGCCAGCAGTTCACCAGGGTTTAGGGTCGAGCAGTACTTC
CASSSPGFRVEQYF
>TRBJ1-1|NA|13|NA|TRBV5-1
TGCGCCAGCAGCCGGGAGGGGGGCACTGAAGCTTTCTTT
CASSREGGTEAFF
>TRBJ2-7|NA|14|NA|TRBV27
TGTGCCAGCAGTTTGGCGAGGCACTCCTACGAGCAGTACTTC
CASSLARHSYEQYF